A single sample gave rise to the 8 T cell receptor beta chains below, sequenced in a study of cytomegalovirus exposure and HLA in healthy donors. PCR primers comprised 60 Vbeta and 13 Jbeta primers. Clones were sequenced by immunoSEQ multiplex PCR, and TCRdb holds only the in-frame ones, with some missing. The sample comprises 160,000 or so clones, roughly 83% of which are singletons, and around 0.97% rests with the top ten. What was sequenced was PBMCs. Receptors originate from a man aged 25-45 years in good health and CMV-seronegative.

This clone was detected once. The CDR3 nucleotides are TGTGCCAGCAAGCCGAGGGCAGTACCTTACGAGCAGTACTTC. Protein: CASKPRAVPYEQYF. The chain employs TRBV6-4 and TRBJ2-7; D is perhaps TRBD2 (5 bases). Trimming removed 7 bases at V and 4 bases at J, with 17 bases between. The CDR3 runs 14 residues. Germline loops: CDR1 MRHNA, CDR2 SNTAGT.

This clone is a singleton in its sample. V gene TRBV5-1 combines with J gene TRBJ1-2; the D gene is possibly TRBD1 (5 bases). With 4 bases removed from V and 0 bases from J, the gap between germline ends came to 13 bases. The CDR3 contains 15 residues. Germline V CDR1 and CDR2: SGHRS, YFSETQ. The CDR3 DNA follows: TGCGCCAGCAGCCCGGGGACTGGAGCTAACTATGGCTACACCTTC. As protein: CASSPGTGANYGYTF.

The chain joins TRBV19 to TRBJ2-5, with unresolved D. Germline V gene data show CDR1 as LNHDA and CDR2 as SQIVND (reference sequence). The CDR3 runs to 14 residues. Deletions cut 6 bases from V and 5 bases from J, with 16 bases between. The CDR3 spells CASSAGRLWETQYF. DNA for the CDR3: TGTGCCAGTAGCGCCGGCAGGCTGTGGGAGACCCAGTACTTC. Complete variable domain (other parts from reference TRBV19 and TRBJ2-5): DGGITQSPKYLFRKEGQNVTLSCEQNLNHDAMYWYRQDPGQGLRLIYYSQIVNDFQKGDIAEGYSVSREKKESFPLTVTSAQKNPTAFYLCASSAGRLWETQYFGPGTRLLVL.

This sequence joins TRBV7-2 and TRBJ2-3, with D tentatively TRBD1 (6 bases). This CDR3 contains 13 residues. Per the germline V gene, CDR1 is SGHTA and CDR2 is FQGNSA. Trimming took off 5 bases at V and 5 bases at J, with 11 bases between the two ends. As DNA, the CDR3 is TGTGCCAGCAGCAGCACAGGGTTAGATACGCAGTATTTT. This codes for CASSSTGLDTQYF.

The chain has TRBV5-4 and TRBJ1-4; a weak D match, TRBD1 (6 bases). Germline CDR1 SGHNT, CDR2 YYREEE (reference sequence). The CDR3 spans 16 residues. Trimming cost V 0 bases and J 6 bases, with 15 bases left between them. CDR3 DNA sequence: TGTGCCAGCAGCTTGGTGCCAGGGGCGGGGGATGAAAAACTGTTTTTT. Its translation is CASSLVPGAGDEKLFF.

This clone has only one observation. The V gene is TRBV5-1, the J gene TRBJ1-1; 7 bases map to TRBD1. Germline V gives CDR1 SGHRS, CDR2 YFSETQ. J was trimmed by 4 bases and V by 3 bases; bases with no gene match: 6. The CDR3 loop spans 14 amino acids. CDR3 sequence: CASSSQGLGTEAFF. The CDR3 region has the DNA TGCGCCAGCAGCTCACAGGGGTTGGGCACTGAAGCTTTCTTT.

The J gene is TRBJ2-2, the V gene TRBV5-1; 13 bases line up with TRBD2. This CDR3 spans 15 amino acids. J gave up 6 bases and V 3 bases, and 2 bases lay outside the gene matches. CDR1 and CDR2 from the germline V gene are SGHRS and YFSETQ. The CDR3 nucleotides are TGCGCCAGCAGCTGGACTAGCGGGGGTTCCGGGGAGCTGTTTTTT. Translation gives CASSWTSGGSGELFF.

The chain couples TRBV2 to TRBJ2-6, with 7 nucleotides matching TRBD1. Trimming took 6 bases from V and 1 from J; bases not matched to a gene: 3. CDR1 is SNHLY, CDR2 FYNNEI, per germline. CDR3 length equals 15 residues. As DNA, the CDR3 is TGTGCCAGCAGGAAACAGGGGTCTGGGGCCAACGTCCTGACTTTC. Protein product: CASRKQGSGANVLTF.